This T cell receptor beta chain was sequenced during a study of shared clonotypes between healthy human individuals (dated by TCRdb to about 2020). With regard to the full study: A few men and a couple of women, aged 18 to 49 years, made up the cohort. To estimate repertoire size and how much clonotype sharing occurs between individuals, the study deeply sequenced the blood TCR repertoires of five or six healthy adults. Libraries were prepared and TCR repertoires were sequenced by different laboratories using diverse techniques, in order to increase sequencing depth and limit assay-specific biases. Per donor, leukapheresis produced somewhere between about 0.94 and 10 billion PBMCs. The research as a whole found: The genetic and exposure-history diversity represented was limited by the small number of donors. Sampling was restricted to blood, and TCR repertoires in tissues likely differ from the TCR repertoires found in blood. Based on pairwise subsampling, the degree of clonotype sharing among donors was expected to be affected by sequencing depth.

Using the deep immunoSEQ assay, TCR CDR3 regions were amplified from genomic DNA by multiplex PCR. Extracted genomic DNA from each cell subset was distributed evenly across all wells of several immunoSEQ 96-well plates, and each plate was treated as a replicate. Each replicate PCR for unsorted PBMC received 250 to 300 ng genomic DNA, equal to approximately 29,000 T cell genomes. Genomic DNA from unsorted PBMC was sequenced over ten immunoSEQ deep assay plates. Purified libraries were measured with a Qubit 3.0 fluorometer, size-checked on a Bioanalyzer 2100, and measured again with the KAPA Library Quantification kit. A separate single-read 150-cycle Illumina NextSeq 550 flow cell was used to sequence each immunoSEQ 96-well plate. Per the authors' processing: The immunoSEQ output contained only junctional sequences without quality scores, so filtering could not match that applied to full-length reads. Sequences were annotated with PyIR, a Python wrapper for IgBLAST v1.9, using IMGT germline references to assign V/J genes and CDR3. Reads were removed for weak V/J assignments (E-value above 1e-6), missing CDR3, stop codons, out-of-frame junctions, or ambiguous translated residues. V3J clonotypes were defined by identical inferred V gene, J gene, and CDR3 amino acid sequence. Percentage overlap between repertoires was computed as shared unique clonotypes divided by the size of the smaller repertoire. RTK rarefaction, the Chao1 estimator, and Recon v2.1 estimates of unobserved clonotypes were used to assess repertoire richness. TCRdb stores this immuneACCESS table with in-frame sequences only. Part of the clones is absent; in the studies checked, under half of the shortfall reflects unresolved V genes, and no reason is known for the rest. D and trimming come from the DNA, and the V and J calls and clone size come from that table. The sample contains roughly 490,000 clones, 75% to 85% of them found a single time. Of the sample, about an eighth is held by the ten largest clones.

CDR1 SGDLS and CDR2 YYNGEE are derived from the germline V gene. The CDR3 sequence holds 16 residues, the cysteine and phenylalanine included. Solely the CDR3 DNA is kept, with 48 bases framed from the first base. The junction shows trimming of 4 bases on V and 9 bases on J, and the gene matches do not reach 10 bases of it. This clone came up many times. Its antigen is not yet known. Per-nucleotide qualities are absent, and no much larger clonotype sits a single base away. The donors were healthy, HIV-negative adults who had no recently reported acute infections or vaccinations. Only Caucasian adults living in Nashville, Tennessee, USA were represented among the donors. For unsorted samples, tens of millions of PBMCs were counted and genomic DNA was extracted with the QIAamp DNA Blood Mini kit. Blood was collected by leukapheresis, and PBMCs were isolated by Ficoll-Histopaque density gradient centrifugation and then cryopreserved in liquid nitrogen vapor phase.

What was sequenced was PBMCs. This chain joins TRBV9 to TRBJ2-1, with 13 bases aligning to TRBD2. This receptor was identified in a woman aged 40 to 49 in good health. Some clones in this sample may be carry-over from other donors' samples. Here is the DNA: TGTGCCAGCAGCAAACTACTAGCGGGAGGGCCGGGTGAGCAGTTCTTC. This encodes CASSKLLAGGPGEQFF.